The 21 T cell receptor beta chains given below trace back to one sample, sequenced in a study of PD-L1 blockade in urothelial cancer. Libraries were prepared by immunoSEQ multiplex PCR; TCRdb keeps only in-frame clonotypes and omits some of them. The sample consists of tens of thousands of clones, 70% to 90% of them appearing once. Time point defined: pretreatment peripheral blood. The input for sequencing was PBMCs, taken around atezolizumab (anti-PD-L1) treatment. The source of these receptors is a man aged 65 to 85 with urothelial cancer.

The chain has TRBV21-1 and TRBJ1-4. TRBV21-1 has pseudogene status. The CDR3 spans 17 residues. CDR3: CASSKEPPRGPAGKLFF. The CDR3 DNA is TGTGCCAGCAGCAAAGAACCACCCAGAGGGCCCGCAGGAAAACTGTTTTTT.

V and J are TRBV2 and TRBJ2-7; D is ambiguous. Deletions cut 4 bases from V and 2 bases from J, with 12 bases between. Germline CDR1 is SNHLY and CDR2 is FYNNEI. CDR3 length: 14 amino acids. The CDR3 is CASSVENVPYEQYF. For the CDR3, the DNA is TGTGCCAGCAGTGTAGAAAACGTCCCCTACGAGCAGTACTTC.

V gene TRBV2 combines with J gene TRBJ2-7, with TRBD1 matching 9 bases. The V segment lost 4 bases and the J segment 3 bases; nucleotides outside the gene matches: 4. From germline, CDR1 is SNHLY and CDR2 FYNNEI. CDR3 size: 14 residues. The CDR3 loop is CASSGQGVNYEQYF. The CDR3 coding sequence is TGTGCCAGCAGTGGACAGGGGGTAAACTACGAGCAGTACTTC. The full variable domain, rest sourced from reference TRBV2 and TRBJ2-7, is EPEVTQTPSHQVTQMGQEVILRCVPISNHLYFYWYRQILGQKVEFLVSFYNNEISEKSEIFDDQFSVERPDGSNFTLKIRSTKLEDSAMYFCASSGQGVNYEQYFGPGTRLTVT.

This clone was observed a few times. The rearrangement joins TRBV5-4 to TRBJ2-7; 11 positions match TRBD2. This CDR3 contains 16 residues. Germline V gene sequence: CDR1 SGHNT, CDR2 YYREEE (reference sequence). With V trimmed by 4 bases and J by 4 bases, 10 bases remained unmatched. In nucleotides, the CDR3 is TGTGCCAGCAGCCCCCGACTAGCGGGACGTGAGTACGAGCAGTACTTC. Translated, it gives CASSPRLAGREYEQYF.

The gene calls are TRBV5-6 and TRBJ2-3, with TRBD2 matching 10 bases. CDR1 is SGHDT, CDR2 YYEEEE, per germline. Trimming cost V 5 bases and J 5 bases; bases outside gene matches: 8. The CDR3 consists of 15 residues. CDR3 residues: CASSSLAGVVDTQYF. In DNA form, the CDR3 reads TGTGCCAGCAGTTCGCTAGCGGGAGTGGTAGATACGCAGTATTTT.

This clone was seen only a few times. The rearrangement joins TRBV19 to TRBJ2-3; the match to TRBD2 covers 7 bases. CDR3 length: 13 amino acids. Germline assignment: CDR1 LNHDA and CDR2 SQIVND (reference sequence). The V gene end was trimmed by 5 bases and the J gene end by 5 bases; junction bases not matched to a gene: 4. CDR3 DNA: TGTGCCAGTAGTGGGAGGGCCCTAGATACGCAGTATTTT. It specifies CASSGRALDTQYF. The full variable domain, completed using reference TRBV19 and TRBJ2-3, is DGGITQSPKYLFRKEGQNVTLSCEQNLNHDAMYWYRQDPGQGLRLIYYSQIVNDFQKGDIAEGYSVSREKKESFPLTVTSAQKNPTAFYLCASSGRALDTQYFGPGTRLTVL.

The CDR3 coding sequence is TGCGCCACAGGACTAGCGGGAGGCCCAGGAGATACGCAGTATTTT. This sequence encodes CATGLAGGPGDTQYF. This chain connects TRBV5-1 to TRBJ2-3; 14 positions match TRBD2. Germline V gene sequence: CDR1 SGHRS, CDR2 YFSETQ. The CDR3 totals 15 residues. Germline trimming cut 9 bases from V and 5 bases from J; bases unmatched to any gene: 8.

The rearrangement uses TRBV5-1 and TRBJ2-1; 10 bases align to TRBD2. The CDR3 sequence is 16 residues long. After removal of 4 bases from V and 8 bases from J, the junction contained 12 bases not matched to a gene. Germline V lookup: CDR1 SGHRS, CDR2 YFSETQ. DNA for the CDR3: TGCGCCAGCAGCCCCACCCAGCGGGAGGGCGGCTATGAGCAGTTCTTC. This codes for CASSPTQREGGYEQFF.

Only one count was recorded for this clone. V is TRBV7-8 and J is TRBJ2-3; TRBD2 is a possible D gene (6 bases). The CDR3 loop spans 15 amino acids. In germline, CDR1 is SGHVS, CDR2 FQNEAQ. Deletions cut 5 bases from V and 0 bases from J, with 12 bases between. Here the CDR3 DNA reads TGTGCCAGCAGCACGACTAGAGCTAGCACAGATACGCAGTATTTT. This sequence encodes CASSTTRASTDTQYF.

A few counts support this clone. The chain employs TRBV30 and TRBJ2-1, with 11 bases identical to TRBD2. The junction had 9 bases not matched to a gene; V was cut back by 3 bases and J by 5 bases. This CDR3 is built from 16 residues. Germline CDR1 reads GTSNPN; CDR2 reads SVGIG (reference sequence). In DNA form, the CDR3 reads TGTGCCTGGAGACGTCTTAGCGGGAGGGGCGACAATGAGCAGTTCTTC. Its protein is CAWRRLSGRGDNEQFF.

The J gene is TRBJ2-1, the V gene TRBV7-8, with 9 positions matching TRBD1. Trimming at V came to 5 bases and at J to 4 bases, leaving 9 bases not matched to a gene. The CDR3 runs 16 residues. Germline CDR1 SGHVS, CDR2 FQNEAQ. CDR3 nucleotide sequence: TGTGCCAGCAGCGCCCTCCGGGACAGGGTTTACAATGAGCAGTTCTTC. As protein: CASSALRDRVYNEQFF.

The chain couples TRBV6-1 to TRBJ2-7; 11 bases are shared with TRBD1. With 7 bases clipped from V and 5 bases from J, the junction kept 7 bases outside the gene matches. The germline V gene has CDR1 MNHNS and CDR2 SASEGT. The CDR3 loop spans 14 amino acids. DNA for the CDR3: TGTGCCAGCACCCTACGGACAGGGGGCCACGAGCAGTACTTC. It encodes CASTLRTGGHEQYF.

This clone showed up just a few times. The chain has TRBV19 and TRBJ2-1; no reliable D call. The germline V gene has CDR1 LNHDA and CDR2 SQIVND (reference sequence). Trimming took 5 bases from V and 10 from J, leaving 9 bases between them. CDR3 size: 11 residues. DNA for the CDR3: TGTGCCAGTAGTTTGGGCTTAGAGCAGTTCTTC. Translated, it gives CASSLGLEQFF. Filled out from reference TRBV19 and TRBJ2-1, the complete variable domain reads DGGITQSPKYLFRKEGQNVTLSCEQNLNHDAMYWYRQDPGQGLRLIYYSQIVNDFQKGDIAEGYSVSREKKESFPLTVTSAQKNPTAFYLCASSLGLEQFFGPGTRLTVL.

CDR3 loop: CASARERAYEQYF. The DNA of the CDR3 is TGTGCCAGCGCTAGAGAAAGAGCCTACGAGCAGTACTTC. The V and J genes are TRBV4-2 and TRBJ2-7, with unresolved D. Trimming took off 8 bases at V and 2 bases at J, with 13 bases between the two ends. The CDR3 has 13 amino acids. Per the germline V gene, CDR1 is LGHNA and CDR2 is YNFKEQ.

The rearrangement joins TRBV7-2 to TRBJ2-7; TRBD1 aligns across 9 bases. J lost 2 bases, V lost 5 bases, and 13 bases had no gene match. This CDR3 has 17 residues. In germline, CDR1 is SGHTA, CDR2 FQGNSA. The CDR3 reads CASSPDWAWTGAYEQYF. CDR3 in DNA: TGTGCCAGCAGCCCGGATTGGGCGTGGACAGGGGCCTACGAGCAGTACTTC.

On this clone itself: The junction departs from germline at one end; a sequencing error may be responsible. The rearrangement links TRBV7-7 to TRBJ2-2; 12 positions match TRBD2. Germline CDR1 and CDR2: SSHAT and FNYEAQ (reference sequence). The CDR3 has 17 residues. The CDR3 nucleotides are TGTGCTAGCAGCCCGTGGACTAGCGGGGCGGGAACCGGGGAGCTGTTTTTT. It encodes CASSPWTSGAGTGELFF.

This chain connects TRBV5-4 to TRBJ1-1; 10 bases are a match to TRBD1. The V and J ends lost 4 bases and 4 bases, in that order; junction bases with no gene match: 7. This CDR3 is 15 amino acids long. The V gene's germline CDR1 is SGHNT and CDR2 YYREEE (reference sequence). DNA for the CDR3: TGTGCCAGCAGCCCCTTGGGACAGGGGAGCACTGAAGCTTTCTTT. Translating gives CASSPLGQGSTEAFF. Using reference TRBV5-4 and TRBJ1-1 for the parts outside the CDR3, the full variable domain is ETGVTQSPTHLIKTRGQQVTLRCSSQSGHNTVSWYQQALGQGPQFIFQYYREEENGRGNFPPRFSGLQFPNYSSELNVNALELDDSALYLCASSPLGQGSTEAFFGQGTRLTVV.

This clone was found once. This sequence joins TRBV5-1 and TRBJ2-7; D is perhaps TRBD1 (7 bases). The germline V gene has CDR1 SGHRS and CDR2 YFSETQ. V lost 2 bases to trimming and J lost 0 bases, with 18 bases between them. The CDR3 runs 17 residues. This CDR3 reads CASSFTPRGTDSYEQYF. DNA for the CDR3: TGCGCCAGCAGCTTTACTCCTCGGGGGACAGACTCCTACGAGCAGTACTTC.

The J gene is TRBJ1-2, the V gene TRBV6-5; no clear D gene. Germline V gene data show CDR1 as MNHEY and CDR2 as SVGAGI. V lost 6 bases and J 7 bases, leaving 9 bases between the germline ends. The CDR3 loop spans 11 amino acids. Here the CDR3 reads CASREVGGYTF. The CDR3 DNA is TGTGCCAGCAGAGAGGTCGGTGGCTACACCTTC.

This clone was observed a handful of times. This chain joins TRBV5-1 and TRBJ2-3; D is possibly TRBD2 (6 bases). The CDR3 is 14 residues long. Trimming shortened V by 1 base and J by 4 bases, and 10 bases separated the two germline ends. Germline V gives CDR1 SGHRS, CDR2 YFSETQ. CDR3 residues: CASSLYTGADTQYF. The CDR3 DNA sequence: TGCGCCAGCAGCTTGTACACGGGAGCAGATACGCAGTATTTT.

As DNA, the CDR3 is TGTGCCAGACGGTTTCCGAAAACAGGGATCAACGAGCAGTACTTC. Its translation: CARRFPKTGINEQYF. This chain joins TRBV6-1 and TRBJ2-7; D is perhaps TRBD1 (6 bases). CDR3 length: 15 residues. With 9 bases removed from V and 5 bases from J, the gap between germline ends came to 23 bases. Germline assignment: CDR1 MNHNS and CDR2 SASEGT.